One TCR beta chain is described in this entry. Its antigen is as yet unknown. The entry originates in a study of graft-versus-host responses after intestinal transplantation. Study in general: Recipients had multivisceral, liver-intestinal, or isolated intestinal transplants. The study gave all recipients anti-thymocyte globulin induction, then tacrolimus and steroids for about three years. Whole-study findings and limits: Recipient-marrow GvH clones were detected, some having first appeared in ileum or blood. Allografts from individuals with graft-donor T cell macrochimerism displayed high graft-versus-host to host-versus-graft clonal ratios.

Sequenced by immunoSEQ multiplex PCR; TCRdb stores in-frame clones only, minus some. Among over 85,000 clones, 91% were seen once, and the ten largest hold about 0.18%. This sequence was found in a human donor who was the organ donor for an intestinal transplant. Sequences were derived from unstimulated CD4+ T cells sorted from spleen or lymph node cells, sampled before transplant.

Here the CDR3 reads CASSIDRVGTEAFF. The DNA of the CDR3 is TGTGCCAGCAGCATAGACCGGGTTGGCACTGAAGCTTTCTTT. V gene TRBV5-4 combines with J gene TRBJ1-1, with D unresolved. Looked up from germline, CDR1 is SGHNT and CDR2 is YYREEE (reference sequence). This CDR3 is built from 14 residues. V gave up 4 bases and J gave up 4 bases, with 14 bases separating them.